Here is one T cell receptor beta chain with its context. Its target is unknown. Replicate sorted-subset PCRs were loaded with 150 to 250 ng DNA, 31,000 or so T cell genomes. Generated by immunoSEQ multiplex PCR, the TCRdb table keeps only in-frame clones and is missing some. Of 1.4 million to 1.5 million clones in the sample, around 97% are singletons; the top ten hold roughly 1.2%. This record belongs to a study of shared clonotypes between healthy human individuals. The CDR3 extends over 18 amino acids. From germline, CDR1 is GTSNPN and CDR2 SVGIG (reference sequence). Germline trimming cut 3 bases from V and 0 bases from J; bases unmatched to any gene: 15. Overall study findings and caveats: Large depth notwithstanding, sorted-subset sequencing proved incomplete by rarefaction. Among the subsets, naive ones generally showed larger estimated richness than memory ones.

Sequencing input: naive CD4+ T cells sorted from blood. Documented subset: CD45RA+ positively selected. This receptor was identified in a man aged 25-40 years in good health. The chain couples TRBV30 to TRBJ2-7; 9 bases line up with TRBD1. The CDR3 DNA reads TGTGCCTGGAGCGCCCGGGACAGGGCACGAGGACCCTCCTACGAGCAGTACTTC. It translates to CAWSARDRARGPSYEQYF.